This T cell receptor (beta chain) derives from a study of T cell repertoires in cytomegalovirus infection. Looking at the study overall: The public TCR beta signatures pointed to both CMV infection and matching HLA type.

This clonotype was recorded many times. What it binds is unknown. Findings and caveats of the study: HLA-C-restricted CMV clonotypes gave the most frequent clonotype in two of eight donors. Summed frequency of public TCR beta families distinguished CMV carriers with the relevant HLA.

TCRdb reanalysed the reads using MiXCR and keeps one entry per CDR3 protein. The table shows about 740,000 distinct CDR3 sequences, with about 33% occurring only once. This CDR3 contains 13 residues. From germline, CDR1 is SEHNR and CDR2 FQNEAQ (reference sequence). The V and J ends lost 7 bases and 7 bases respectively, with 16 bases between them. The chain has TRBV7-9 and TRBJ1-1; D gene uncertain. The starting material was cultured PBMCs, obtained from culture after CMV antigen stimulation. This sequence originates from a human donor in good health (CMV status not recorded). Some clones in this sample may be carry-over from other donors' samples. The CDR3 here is CASTKESPVEAFF. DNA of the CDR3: TGTGCCAGCACTAAAGAGAGCCCTGTTGAAGCTTTCTTT.